Listed below are T cell receptor beta chains from one sample, sequenced in a study of cytomegalovirus exposure and HLA in healthy donors. Only in-frame clones appear in the TCRdb table, and some are missing; sequencing was by immunoSEQ multiplex PCR. The table lists approximately 140,000 clones, 60% to 80% of them singletons. The sequenced sample consisted of PBMCs. These receptors were collected from a male donor in good health and CMV-seronegative. CDR3s include the opening cysteine and the closing phenylalanine or tryptophan. The D gene is left open where the match is weak. Clone size appears in some rows only: once, few, many, or a class for an expanded clone.

>TRBV7-2|TRBJ1-4|few|TRBD1
TGTGCCAGCAGCGTAGGGACAGGCTACTATGAAAAACTGTTTTTT
CASSVGTGYYEKLFF
>TRBV14|TRBJ1-3|NA|NA
TGTGCCAGCAGCCAAGCAGGAGGTAACACCATATATTTT
CASSQAGGNTIYF
>TRBV29-1|TRBJ1-1|once|NA
TGCAGCGTCAGACAGTTTGATAACACTGAAGCTTTCTTT
CSVRQFDNTEAFF
>TRBV5-1|TRBJ1-5|NA|NA
TGCGCCAGCAGCGAGGGTAATGGCAATCAGCCCCAGCATTTT
CASSEGNGNQPQHF
>TRBV7-6|TRBJ2-2|NA|NA
TGTGCCAGCAGCTTAGACATCACCGGGGAGCTGTTTTTT
CASSLDITGELFF
>TRBV30|TRBJ1-5|NA|NA
TGTGCCTGGAGTAGCAGGAGGAGTCAGCCCCAGCATTTT
CAWSSRRSQPQHF
>TRBV5-4|TRBJ2-1|NA|NA
TGTGCCAGCAGCTTGGATCGGGGGGAGCAGTTCTTC
CASSLDRGEQFF
>TRBV2|TRBJ1-5|NA|NA
TGTGCCAGCAGTTTACAGGGAATAAGCAATCAGCCCCAGCATTTT
CASSLQGISNQPQHF
>TRBV10-2|TRBJ2-3|NA|TRBD2
TGCGCCAGCAGGTTGGCGGGGGGGCTGTCAGATACGCAGTATTTT
CASRLAGGLSDTQYF
>TRBV6-5|TRBJ1-6|NA|NA
TGTGCCAGCAGTTTCCTCCCCCCCGGCCCTAGATCACCCCTCCACTTT
CASSFLPPGPRSPLHF
>TRBV4-1|TRBJ2-7|NA|NA
TGCGCCAGCAGCCAACACCCGGTCAACGAGCAGTACTTC
CASSQHPVNEQYF
>TRBV7-3|TRBJ1-5|NA|NA
TGTGCCAGCAGTCGTGAGTTGAATCAGCCCCAGCATTTT
CASSRELNQPQHF
>TRBV10-3|TRBJ1-2|NA|NA
TGTGCCACCTTAAGCTCAGGAAATAGCTATGGCTACACCTTC
CATLSSGNSYGYTF
>TRBV5-1|TRBJ2-3|NA|NA
TGCGCCAGCAGCTTGGGCGGGGTCACAGATACGCAGTATTTT
CASSLGGVTDTQYF
>TRBV6-4|TRBJ2-1|NA|NA
TGTGCCAGCAGTGAGGGAGGTCAGAACTTCAATGAGCAGTTCTTC
CASSEGGQNFNEQFF
>TRBV7-2|TRBJ1-6|NA|NA
TGTGCCAGCAGTGGACAGTCGTACAATTCACCCCTCCACTTT
CASSGQSYNSPLHF
>TRBV28|TRBJ1-5|NA|NA
TGTGCCAGCGGGAGAACACTAAATCAGCCCCAGCATTTT
CASGRTLNQPQHF
>TRBV18|TRBJ1-2|NA|NA
TGTGCCAGCTCACCAAAGGGGGATGGCTACACCTTC
CASSPKGDGYTF
>TRBV6-5|TRBJ1-2|NA|TRBD1
TGTGCCAGCAGTTACTCCACCGGGACAGGGCATGGGGGCTACACCTTC
CASSYSTGTGHGGYTF
>TRBV7-2|TRBJ1-1|NA|NA
TGTGCCAGCAGCTTACAGACCCAGGTCACTGAAGCTTTCTTT
CASSLQTQVTEAFF
>TRBV27|TRBJ2-7|NA|NA
TGTGCCAGCAGTTTAAAAACCCCCGGACAGCTAAATTACGAGCAGTACTTC
CASSLKTPGQLNYEQYF
>TRBV4-3|TRBJ2-5|NA|NA
TGCGCCAGCAGCCATCTTATCGGGGAGACCCAGTACTTC
CASSHLIGETQYF
>TRBV23-1|TRBJ2-3|NA|NA
TGCGCCACCTGGGGCTACACAGATACGCAGTATTTT
CATWGYTDTQYF
>TRBV28|TRBJ2-6|NA|NA
TGTGCCAGCAGTGGGGACTCATCTGGGGCCAACGTCCTGACTTTC
CASSGDSSGANVLTF
>TRBV7-9|TRBJ1-2|NA|TRBD1
TGTGCCAGCAGCTTATCCAGACAGGGGGCGAGAGTCCATGGCTACACCTTC
CASSLSRQGARVHGYTF
>TRBV6-4|TRBJ2-3|NA|TRBD1
TGTGCCAGCAGCAGACAGGGGGCTCGTCCAGATACGCAGTATTTT
CASSRQGARPDTQYF
>TRBV28|TRBJ2-5|NA|NA
TGTGCCAGCAGCTCAACTGGTCGTCGGGAGACCCAGTACTTC
CASSSTGRRETQYF
>TRBV30|TRBJ2-4|NA|NA
TGTGCCTGGAATACTGCCAGACTCGGCATTCAGTACTTC
CAWNTARLGIQYF
>TRBV10-3|TRBJ2-2|NA|NA
TGTGCCATCAGCTCCTCGAGCACCGGGGAGCTGTTTTTT
CAISSSSTGELFF
>TRBV7-2|TRBJ2-7|NA|TRBD1
TGTGCCAGCAGCTTAGGGAGGACAGGGGATGAGCAGTACTTC
CASSLGRTGDEQYF
>TRBV4-2|TRBJ2-1|NA|NA
TGTGCCAGCAGCCGGAACCGTGGGGGGAATGGTGAGCAGTTCTTC
CASSRNRGGNGEQFF
>TRBV18|TRBJ1-3|few|NA
TGTGCCAGCTCACCCCTGGACAATGGCGGAAACACCATATATTTT
CASSPLDNGGNTIYF
>TRBV5-4|TRBJ1-2|NA|NA
TGTGCCAGCAGCTTGGACCCACAGGGTGGCTACACCTTC
CASSLDPQGGYTF
>TRBV19|TRBJ2-3|NA|TRBD2
TGTGCCAGTAGTGGGAGGGCAGGGCGAGATACTACACGAGATACGCAGTATTTT
CASSGRAGRDTTRDTQYF
>TRBV4-1|TRBJ1-4|NA|TRBD1
TGCGCCAGCAGCCAGGGAAGGGACAGGGAGGGAAAACTGTTTTTC
CASSQGRDREGKLFF
>TRBV5-6|TRBJ2-5|NA|NA
TGTGCCAGCAGCTTGGCCCCATCTTCGTTCGGAGAGACCCAGTACTTC
CASSLAPSSFGETQYF
>TRBV13|TRBJ2-5|once|TRBD2
TGTGCCAGCAGCAATAGCCCGGGGGGGACCCAGTACTTC
CASSNSPGGTQYF
>TRBV21-1|TRBJ1-1|NA|NA
TGTGCCAGCAGCAAATGTGGGGGAGGGAAAGCTTTCTTT
CASSKCGGGKAFF
>TRBV30|TRBJ1-5|few|TRBD1
TGTGCCTGGAGTGTACAGGGGGCGAAGGTCCAGCCCCAGCATTTT
CAWSVQGAKVQPQHF
>TRBV7-8|TRBJ1-2|NA|TRBD1
TGTGCCAGCAGCTCAGAGGACAGGGTGGAAGACTATGGCTACACCTTC
CASSSEDRVEDYGYTF
>TRBV4-3|TRBJ1-1|NA|NA
TGCGCCAGCAGCCAAGATCGGGGTGAGAACACTGAAGCTTTCTTT
CASSQDRGENTEAFF
>TRBV5-1|TRBJ1-1|few|TRBD1
TGCGCCAGCAGCTTGGCCCCCAGGACAGGGGGCACTGAAGCTTTCTTT
CASSLAPRTGGTEAFF
>TRBV28|TRBJ2-7|once|NA
TGTGCCAGCAGTTTTGAGAGGGACGAGCAGTACTTC
CASSFERDEQYF
>TRBV27|TRBJ1-2|NA|TRBD1
TGTGCCAGCAGTCCACGGGACAGATATGGCTACACCTTC
CASSPRDRYGYTF
>TRBV6-6|TRBJ1-3|NA|NA
TGTGCCAGCAGTTACTGGGGGCCCGACTCTGGAAACACCATATATTTT
CASSYWGPDSGNTIYF
>TRBV4-1|TRBJ2-3|NA|NA
TGCGCCAGCAGCCAAGAAGGGGCAAATACGCAGTATTTT
CASSQEGANTQYF
>TRBV4-3|TRBJ2-3|NA|TRBD2
TGCGCCAGCAGCCAAAGGTTAGGGCCTAGCGGGTTGGGCACAGATACGCAGTATTTT
CASSQRLGPSGLGTDTQYF
>TRBV27|TRBJ1-2|few|NA
TGTGCCAGCAGCCGCCGGGACGGGGGAGGCTACACCTTC
CASSRRDGGGYTF
>TRBV28|TRBJ2-6|NA|NA
TGTGCCAGCAGTTTAGGGGCCCCTGGGGCCAACGTCCTGACTTTC
CASSLGAPGANVLTF
>TRBV29-1|TRBJ2-2|NA|NA
TGCAGCGTCCTGGGGGCACGAGGCGCCGGGGAGCTGTTTTTT
CSVLGARGAGELFF
>TRBV18|TRBJ1-1|NA|TRBD1
TGTGCCAGCTCACCCCAACAGGGGGCAGGGAACACTGAAGCTTTCTTT
CASSPQQGAGNTEAFF
>TRBV7-9|TRBJ1-1|NA|NA
TGTGCCAGCAAAGTTACTGTGAACACTGAAGCTTTCTTT
CASKVTVNTEAFF
>TRBV7-2|TRBJ2-3|few|TRBD2
TGTGCCAGCAGTCCTCCCGCCGGGACTAGCGGGGGTACGCAGTATTTT
CASSPPAGTSGGTQYF
>TRBV9|TRBJ2-6|NA|NA
TGTGCCAGCAGCGGTCAAGGGGCTGGGGCCAACGTCCTGACTTTC
CASSGQGAGANVLTF
>TRBV5-4|TRBJ2-7|NA|NA
TGTGCCAGCAGCCGTGAGACGGGATCATACGAGCAGTACTTC
CASSRETGSYEQYF
>TRBV27|TRBJ2-7|NA|TRBD1
TGTGCCAGCACCTTAAAAGGGACAGGAGGAGCCTACGAGCAGTACTTC
CASTLKGTGGAYEQYF
>TRBV29-1|TRBJ1-1|once|NA
TGCAGCGTTGGGCGGGCAGGAGCTTTCTTT
CSVGRAGAFF
>TRBV6-5|TRBJ1-1|NA|TRBD1
TGTGCCAGCAGCCGGGACAGGAACACTGAAGCTTTCTTT
CASSRDRNTEAFF
>TRBV19|TRBJ1-5|once|TRBD1
TGTGCCAGTAGTATAGTGGGACAGCGCAATCAGCCCCAGCATTTT
CASSIVGQRNQPQHF